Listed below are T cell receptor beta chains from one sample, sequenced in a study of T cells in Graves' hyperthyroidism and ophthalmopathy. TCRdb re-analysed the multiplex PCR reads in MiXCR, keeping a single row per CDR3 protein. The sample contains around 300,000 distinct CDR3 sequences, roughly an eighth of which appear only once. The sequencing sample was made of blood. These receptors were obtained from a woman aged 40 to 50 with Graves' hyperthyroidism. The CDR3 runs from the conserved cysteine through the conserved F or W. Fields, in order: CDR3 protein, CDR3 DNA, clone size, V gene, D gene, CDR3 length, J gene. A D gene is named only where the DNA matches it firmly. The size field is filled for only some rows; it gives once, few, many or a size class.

CDR3: CASSVDRYSYEQYF
DNA: TGTGCCAGCAGCGTAGACAGATACTCCTACGAGCAGTACTTC
size: many
V: TRBV7-9
D: .
length: 14
J: TRBJ2-7

CDR3: CASSFLGELFF
DNA: TGTGCCAGCAGCTTCCTCGGGGAGCTGTTTTTT
size: many
V: TRBV13
D: .
length: 11
J: TRBJ2-2

CDR3: CAWSPLAVNTGELFF
DNA: TGTGCCTGGAGTCCACTAGCGGTTAACACCGGGGAGCTGTTTTTT
size: many
V: TRBV30
D: TRBD2
length: 15
J: TRBJ2-2

CDR3: CASTRAGTGELFF
DNA: TGTGCCAGCACCCGGGCGGGCACCGGGGAGCTGTTTTTT
size: .
V: TRBV6-1
D: .
length: 13
J: TRBJ2-2

CDR3: CSVVSGGDKGETQYF
DNA: TGCAGCGTTGTTTCCGGGGGGGACAAGGGGGAGACCCAGTACTTC
size: many
V: TRBV29-1
D: TRBD2
length: 15
J: TRBJ2-5

CDR3: CASRRFGYEQYF
DNA: TGTGCCAGCAGACGGTTTGGGTACGAGCAGTACTTC
size: .
V: TRBV2
D: .
length: 12
J: TRBJ2-7

CDR3: CASRPRQGHSTDTQYF
DNA: TGTGCCAGCAGACCCCGACAGGGACATAGCACAGATACGCAGTATTTT
size: many
V: TRBV6-1
D: TRBD1
length: 16
J: TRBJ2-3

CDR3: CASSPTLSLGDTEAFF
DNA: TGTGCCAGCAGTCCAACCTTGAGCCTCGGGGACACTGAAGCTTTCTTT
size: many
V: TRBV12-3/TRBV12-4
D: .
length: 16
J: TRBJ1-1

CDR3: CASSQGETRGRNEQFF
DNA: TGTGCCAGCAGCCAAGGGGAGACTAGGGGAAGGAATGAGCAGTTCTTC
size: many
V: TRBV3-1
D: .
length: 16
J: TRBJ2-1

CDR3: CASSENRVTLEQYF
DNA: TGTGCCAGCAGTGAGAATCGCGTCACGCTCGAGCAGTACTTC
size: many
V: TRBV6-1
D: .
length: 14
J: TRBJ2-7

CDR3: CASSSSGNSSYNEQFF
DNA: TGTGCCAGCAGCTCTAGCGGGAACAGCTCCTACAATGAGCAGTTCTTC
size: .
V: TRBV7-2
D: TRBD2
length: 16
J: TRBJ2-1

CDR3: CASKPSLTDTQYF
DNA: TGTGCCAGCAAGCCTAGTCTCACAGATACGCAGTATTTT
size: many
V: TRBV27
D: .
length: 13
J: TRBJ2-3

CDR3: CASSLFADTQYF
DNA: TGTGCCAGCAGTTTATTTGCAGATACGCAGTATTTT
size: many
V: TRBV12-3/TRBV12-4
D: .
length: 12
J: TRBJ2-3

CDR3: CASSLDRVSYEQYF
DNA: TGTGCCAGCAGCTTAGACAGGGTAAGCTACGAGCAGTACTTC
size: many
V: TRBV7-2
D: .
length: 14
J: TRBJ2-7

CDR3: CASSLGEYNEKLFF
DNA: TGTGCCAGCAGCTTGGGGGAATATAATGAAAAACTGTTTTTT
size: many
V: TRBV7-8
D: .
length: 14
J: TRBJ1-4

CDR3: CASQGIYSNQPQHF
DNA: TGTGCCAGTCAGGGGATCTATAGCAATCAGCCCCAGCATTTT
size: many
V: TRBV19
D: .
length: 14
J: TRBJ1-5

CDR3: CASSPRLAGGEQFF
DNA: TGTGCCAGCAGCCCAAGACTAGCGGGAGGGGAGCAGTTCTTC
size: many
V: TRBV7-9
D: TRBD2
length: 14
J: TRBJ2-1

CDR3: CATRASGSSYNEQFF
DNA: TGTGCCACCAGGGCGAGCGGGAGCTCCTACAATGAGCAGTTCTTC
size: many
V: TRBV27
D: TRBD2
length: 15
J: TRBJ2-1

CDR3: CASSHRTRINSPLHF
DNA: TGTGCCAGCAGCCATCGGACAAGGATAAATTCACCCCTCCACTTT
size: few
V: TRBV5-8
D: .
length: 15
J: TRBJ1-6

CDR3: CASSLDGGRFDEQFF
DNA: TGTGCCAGCAGCTTAGATGGCGGGAGGTTCGATGAGCAGTTCTTC
size: many
V: TRBV13
D: TRBD2
length: 15
J: TRBJ2-1

CDR3: CATSPGGMNTEAFF
DNA: TGTGCCACCTCCCCGGGGGGCATGAACACTGAAGCTTTCTTT
size: many
V: TRBV24-1
D: .
length: 14
J: TRBJ1-1

CDR3: CSAREDNEQFF
DNA: TGCAGTGCTAGGGAAGACAATGAGCAGTTCTTC
size: many
V: TRBV20-1
D: .
length: 11
J: TRBJ2-1

CDR3: CASSPSPSSVYF
DNA: TGTGCCAGCAGCCCTTCCCCTAGTAGTGTGTATTTT
size: few
V: TRBV3-1
D: .
length: 12
J: TRBJ2-3